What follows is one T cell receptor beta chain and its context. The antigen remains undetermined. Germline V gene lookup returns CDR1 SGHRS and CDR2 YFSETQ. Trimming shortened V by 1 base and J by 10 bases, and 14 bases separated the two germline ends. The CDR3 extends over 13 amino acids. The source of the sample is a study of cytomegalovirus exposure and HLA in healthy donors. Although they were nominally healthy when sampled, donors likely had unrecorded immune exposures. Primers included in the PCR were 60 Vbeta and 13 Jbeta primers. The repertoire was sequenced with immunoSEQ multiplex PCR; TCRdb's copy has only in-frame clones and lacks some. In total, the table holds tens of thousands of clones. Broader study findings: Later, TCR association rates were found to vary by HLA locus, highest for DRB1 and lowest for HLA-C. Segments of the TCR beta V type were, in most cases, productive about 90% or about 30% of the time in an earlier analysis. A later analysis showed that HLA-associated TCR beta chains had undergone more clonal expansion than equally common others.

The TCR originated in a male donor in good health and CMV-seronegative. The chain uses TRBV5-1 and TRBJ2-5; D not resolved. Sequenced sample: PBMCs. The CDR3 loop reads CASSLSSVNDQYF. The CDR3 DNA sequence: TGCGCCAGCAGCTTGAGCTCCGTGAATGACCAGTACTTC. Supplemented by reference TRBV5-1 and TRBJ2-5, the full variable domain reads KAGVTQTPRYLIKTRGQQVTLSCSPISGHRSVSWYQQTPGQGLQFLFEYFSETQRNKGNFPGRFSGRQFSNSRSEMNVSTLELGDSALYLCASSLSSVNDQYFGPGTRLLVL.